This T cell receptor (beta chain) was identified in a study of T cell repertoires in cytomegalovirus infection. MiXCR, applied by TCRdb to the reads, yields one record per CDR3 protein. The sample carries around 130,000 distinct CDR3 sequences, 20% to 30% recorded once. This CDR3 contains 19 residues. V shed 2 bases and J 3 bases; nucleotides not matched to a gene: 13. From germline, CDR1 is SEHNR and CDR2 FQNEAQ (reference sequence). The table lists this clonotype with a few counts. As yet, its antigen is unknown. The TCR was taken from a human donor in good health (CMV status not recorded). Some clones in this sample may be carry-over from other donors' samples. Sample: PBMCs, sequenced either directly or after in vitro stimulation (not recorded which). V gene TRBV7-9 combines with J gene TRBJ2-2; 9 nucleotides match TRBD2. This chain's CDR3 is CASSLIAGGPIGDTGELFF. In nucleotides, the CDR3 is TGTGCCAGCAGCTTAATCGCGGGAGGGCCTATTGGGGACACCGGGGAGCTGTTTTTT.